The 2 T cell receptor beta chains listed next were all sequenced from one sample in a study of cytomegalovirus exposure and HLA in healthy donors. The PCR had 60 Vbeta and 13 Jbeta primers. Clones were sequenced by immunoSEQ multiplex PCR, and TCRdb holds only the in-frame ones, with some missing. The sample has some 120,000 clones, 74% seen once. Input material: PBMCs. The receptors here all came from a man aged 35 to 55 in good health and CMV-seropositive.

The chain links TRBV7-9 to TRBJ2-7, with TRBD1 as a possible D gene (6 bases). CDR1 is SEHNR and CDR2 is FQNEAQ in the germline V gene (reference sequence). There are 15 residues in the CDR3. The V and J ends lost 2 bases and 5 bases respectively, with 16 bases between them. This CDR3 is CASSLLNRAGDEQYF. CDR3 nucleotide sequence: TGTGCCAGCAGCTTATTGAACAGGGCAGGAGACGAGCAGTACTTC.

The gene calls are TRBV9 and TRBJ2-2; TRBD2 agrees at 9 bases. The CDR3 runs 15 residues. V was pared by 4 bases and J by 6 bases, with 7 bases of the junction left unmatched. In germline, CDR1 is SGDLS, CDR2 YYNGEE. The CDR3: CASSQGTSIAGELFF. The CDR3 DNA follows: TGTGCCAGCAGCCAGGGGACTAGCATTGCCGGGGAGCTGTTTTTT.